A single sample is the source of the 26 T cell receptor beta chains below, sequenced in a study of T cells in Graves' hyperthyroidism and ophthalmopathy. RNA transcripts were the template for amplifying TCR beta CDR3 regions. The study used the HTBI primer set for a first-round RT-PCR of the TCR CDR3. Each CDR3 protein gets one entry after TCRdb re-called the multiplex PCR reads with MiXCR. This sample has about 520,000 distinct CDR3 sequences, with approximately 24% found just once. The sample comprised blood. These receptors were taken from a woman aged 25 to 39 with Graves' ophthalmopathy.

This sequence joins TRBV19 and TRBJ1-2; 7 nucleotides agree with TRBD1. Trimming removed 9 bases from V and 4 bases from J; junction bases left unmatched: 5. Per germline, CDR1 LNHDA and CDR2 SQIVND (reference sequence). This CDR3 has 12 residues. CDR3 bases: TGTGCCAGCCTACAGGGGATCTATGGCTACACCTTC. Encoded protein: CASLQGIYGYTF. The full variable domain, with the rest looked up from reference TRBV19 and TRBJ1-2, is DGGITQSPKYLFRKEGQNVTLSCEQNLNHDAMYWYRQDPGQGLRLIYYSQIVNDFQKGDIAEGYSVSREKKESFPLTVTSAQKNPTAFYLCASLQGIYGYTFGSGTRLTVV.

This clonotype was seen many times. The chain is built from TRBV6-5 and TRBJ2-7; D is unclear. The CDR3 has 13 amino acids. Germline loops: CDR1 MNHEY, CDR2 SVGAGI. V was shortened by 4 bases and J by 3 bases, with 10 bases between the two germline ends. In DNA form, the CDR3 reads TGTGCCAGCAGTTCGTCGCATTTCTACGAGCAGTACTTC. Amino acids: CASSSSHFYEQYF.

This clonotype occurred many times. This chain links TRBV20-1 with TRBJ2-2; D call uncertain. The CDR3 has 14 amino acids. In germline, CDR1 is DFQATT, CDR2 SNEGSKA (reference sequence). The V end lost 6 bases, the J end lost 7 bases, and 18 bases lay between the germline ends. CDR3 sequence reads: CSAPEKGWGGELFF. CDR3 coding DNA: TGCAGTGCCCCGGAAAAAGGGTGGGGCGGGGAGCTGTTTTTT.

About this clonotype itself: A junction end diverges from the germline sequence, so it may reflect a read error. The rearrangement joins TRBV7-8 to TRBJ2-5; TRBD2 is a possible D gene (5 bases). The germline V gene encodes CDR1 SGHVS and CDR2 FQNEAQ. CDR3 length: 18 amino acids. The CDR3: CVSSLGPWRVNTQETQYF. CDR3 in DNA: TGTGTCAGCAGCTTAGGCCCCTGGCGGGTGAATACTCAAGAGACCCAGTACTTC.

J is TRBJ1-2 and V is TRBV30, with no clear D. V was pared by 4 bases and J by 0 bases, with 12 bases between. The CDR3 contains 14 residues. From germline, CDR1 is GTSNPN and CDR2 SVGIG (reference sequence). Here the CDR3 reads CAWNQRQANYGYTF. The CDR3 nucleotides read TGTGCCTGGAACCAGAGACAAGCTAACTATGGCTACACCTTC.

This chain links TRBV11-2 with TRBJ1-1, with a tentative D call TRBD1 (6 bases). V was cut by 1 base and J by 4 bases, with 13 bases left in between. There are 15 residues in the CDR3. CDR1 SGHAT and CDR2 FQNNGV come from the germline V gene. CDR3 in DNA: TGTGCCAGCAGCTTAGGCGCAGGGGCCGCCACTGAAGCTTTCTTT. Translated, it gives CASSLGAGAATEAFF.

In this sample, this clonotype turned up many times. The chain uses TRBV6-2 or TRBV6-3 and TRBJ2-5; 7 bases agree with TRBD2. V shed 0 bases and J 5 bases; nucleotides not matched to a gene: 6. CDR1 MNHEY and CDR2 SVGEGT come from the germline V gene. The CDR3 has 15 amino acids. The CDR3 reads CASSYSRGDRETQYF. The CDR3 DNA sequence: TGTGCCAGCAGTTACTCCCGGGGGGATCGGGAGACCCAGTACTTC.

This clonotype was counted many times. This rearrangement joins TRBV9 to TRBJ1-2, with 8 bases matching TRBD1. Per germline, CDR1 SGDLS and CDR2 YYNGEE. V dropped 3 bases and J dropped 4; count of bases not matched to a gene: 2. The CDR3 is 13 residues long. As DNA, the CDR3 is TGTGCCAGCAGCGAAACAGGGGGCTATGGCTACACCTTC. Translation gives CASSETGGYGYTF.

The J gene is TRBJ2-7, the V gene TRBV4-1; D call uncertain. CDR3 length: 13 residues. Germline V gives CDR1 MGHRA, CDR2 YSYEKL. Trimming cost V 5 bases and J 4 bases, with 12 bases left between them. In DNA, the CDR3 is TGCGCCAGCAGCGTGACATATGGTTACGAGCAGTACTTC. Its protein is CASSVTYGYEQYF.

This clonotype was counted a few times. The rearrangement joins TRBV20-1 to TRBJ1-5, with 9 bases matching TRBD1. Germline CDR1 reads DFQATT; CDR2 reads SNEGSKA (reference sequence). V shed 4 bases, J shed 1 base, and the junction held 2 bases outside the gene matches. This CDR3 is built from 14 residues. The CDR3 nucleotides read TGCAGTGCTAAACAGGGGGCAAGCAATCAGCCCCAGCATTTT. Its protein product is CSAKQGASNQPQHF.

The chain joins TRBV5-5 to TRBJ2-7; D is ambiguous. The V end was cut by 0 bases, the J end by 2 bases, with 12 bases between. CDR3 size: 15 residues. CDR1 SGHKS and CDR2 YYEKEE come from the germline V gene (reference sequence). CDR3 coding DNA: TGTGCCAGCAGCTTGGGTCAGATGTTAACCTACGAGCAGTACTTC. Translation gives CASSLGQMLTYEQYF.

This clonotype was observed a few times. The gene calls are TRBV27 and TRBJ2-5; possible D gene TRBD2, 7 bases. The length of the CDR3 is 15 residues. V lost 6 bases, J lost 3 bases, and 17 bases lay in between. From germline, CDR1 is MNHEY and CDR2 SMNVEV (reference sequence). Here the CDR3 reads CASRDRGAVEETQYF. CDR3 nucleotide sequence: TGTGCCAGCAGGGACCGGGGGGCCGTAGAAGAGACCCAGTACTTC.

The J gene is TRBJ1-2, the V gene TRBV29-1, with 7 bases identical to TRBD1. With 6 bases clipped from V and 1 base from J, the junction kept 8 bases outside the gene matches. Germline loops: CDR1 SQVTM, CDR2 ANQGSEA. CDR3 size: 14 residues. The CDR3 region is CSVGGQLLNYGYTF. For the CDR3, the DNA is TGCAGCGTCGGGGGACAGCTACTTAACTATGGCTACACCTTC.

This chain links TRBV6-1 with TRBJ1-2; D gene ambiguous. The CDR3 consists of 16 residues. Germline values: CDR1 MNHNS, CDR2 SASEGT. With 2 bases removed from V and 0 bases from J, the gap between germline ends came to 13 bases. Here the CDR3 DNA reads TGTGCCAGCAGTGAATTTTCGTTAATGGCTAACTATGGCTACACCTTC. The encoded protein is CASSEFSLMANYGYTF.

Many counts were recorded for this clonotype. The chain couples TRBV25-1 to TRBJ1-2; D may be TRBD1 (5 bases). Germline lookup yields CDR1 MGHDK and CDR2 SYGVNS. The CDR3 length is 14 residues. V was pared by 2 bases and J by 4 bases, with 11 bases between. The CDR3 reads CASSEHRSPYGYTF. Here the CDR3 DNA reads TGTGCCAGCAGTGAACACAGGTCCCCCTATGGCTACACCTTC.

In its sample, this clonotype was seen many times. J is TRBJ1-2 and V is TRBV5-1, with 7 nucleotides matching TRBD1. The CDR3 covers 18 residues. V lost 4 bases to trimming and J lost 2 bases; unmatched junction nucleotides: 17. Germline-derived CDR1 and CDR2 are SGHRS and YFSETQ. The CDR3 sequence: CASSPTAPGQTTNYGYTF. In DNA, the CDR3 is TGCGCCAGCAGCCCTACTGCTCCGGGACAGACCACAAACTATGGCTACACCTTC. Full variable domain (rest looked up from reference TRBV5-1 and TRBJ1-2): KAGVTQTPRYLIKTRGQQVTLSCSPISGHRSVSWYQQTPGQGLQFLFEYFSETQRNKGNFPGRFSGRQFSNSRSEMNVSTLELGDSALYLCASSPTAPGQTTNYGYTFGSGTRLTVV.

The chain combines TRBV6-5 with TRBJ1-1, with 7 positions matching TRBD1. The trim removed 0 bases at V and 1 base at J, leaving 8 bases unmatched. Germline V CDR1 and CDR2: MNHEY, SVGAGI. The CDR3 is made up of 17 amino acids. This CDR3 reads CASSYSPTGLANTEAFF. CDR3 bases: TGTGCCAGCAGTTACTCCCCGACAGGGTTGGCGAACACTGAAGCTTTCTTT.

Regarding this clonotype: The junction departs from germline at one end; a sequencing error may be responsible. The gene calls are TRBV11-2 and TRBJ2-7, with 8 bases fitting TRBD2. CDR1 SGHAT and CDR2 FQNNGV come from the germline V gene. This CDR3 spans 17 amino acids. The chain's CDR3 is CANSLQPTSGVSYEQYF. The CDR3 nucleotides are TGTGCCAACAGCCTCCAACCAACTAGCGGCGTTTCCTACGAGCAGTACTTC.

The V gene is TRBV13, the J gene TRBJ1-5; the match to TRBD1 covers 8 bases. V was clipped by 2 bases and J by 0 bases; unmatched bases: 15. CDR3 length: 20 amino acids. Germline V gene lookup returns CDR1 PRHDT and CDR2 FYEKMQ (reference sequence). The CDR3 coding sequence is TGTGCCAGCAGCTTACCAATACTTGGGACAGGTAATAATAGCAATCAGCCCCAGCATTTT. As protein: CASSLPILGTGNNSNQPQHF.

The V call is TRBV6-1, the J call TRBJ2-7; 8 bases fit TRBD1. CDR1 is MNHNS and CDR2 is SASEGT in the germline V gene. The CDR3 covers 15 residues. With 5 bases clipped from V and 6 bases from J, the junction kept 12 bases outside the gene matches. In DNA form, the CDR3 reads TGTGCCAGCAGTCAGTGGGGGACAGGTGATTCCGAGCAGTACTTC. Translation gives CASSQWGTGDSEQYF.

The rearrangement joins TRBV5-1 to TRBJ2-7; 8 bases fit TRBD1. This CDR3 is 18 amino acids long. The germline V gene encodes CDR1 SGHRS and CDR2 YFSETQ. The J segment lost 0 bases and the V segment lost 4 bases, leaving 15 bases of the junction unmatched. The CDR3 loop reads CASSHAWDRRLFSYEQYF. CDR3 sequence (DNA): TGCGCCAGCAGCCATGCGTGGGACAGGCGATTATTCTCCTACGAGCAGTACTTC.

In nucleotides, the CDR3 is TGTGCCAGTAGTATGGGGACAGGGAGAGAGACCCAGTACTTC. Translated: CASSMGTGRETQYF. The rearrangement joins TRBV19 to TRBJ2-5; 9 bases fit TRBD1. After removal of 3 bases from V and 4 bases from J, the junction contained 3 bases not matched to a gene. This CDR3 spans 14 amino acids. Germline V gene lookup returns CDR1 LNHDA and CDR2 SQIVND (reference sequence).

This clonotype was counted many times. The V call is TRBV28, the J call TRBJ2-2, with 9 bases matching TRBD2. V trimming: 2 bases; J trimming: 3 bases; junction bases outside the gene matches: 7. CDR3 length: 17 residues. CDR1 is MDHEN, CDR2 SYDVKM, per germline. CDR3 sequence: CASSLAGGETYTGELFF. In DNA form, the CDR3 reads TGTGCCAGCAGTTTAGCGGGAGGGGAGACCTACACCGGGGAGCTGTTTTTT.

In this sample, this clonotype turned up a few times. The genes are TRBV20-1 and TRBJ1-2; 10 nucleotides match TRBD1. V trimming: 5 bases; J trimming: 3 bases; junction bases outside the gene matches: 6. Looked up from germline, CDR1 is DFQATT and CDR2 is SNEGSKA (reference sequence). The length of the CDR3 is 14 residues. CDR3 region: CSAGGQGVDYGYTF. Here the CDR3 DNA reads TGCAGTGCTGGAGGACAGGGGGTCGACTATGGCTACACCTTC.

A word on this clonotype: This may arise from a read error, as a much more abundant clone is one base away. V gene TRBV12-3 or TRBV12-4 combines with J gene TRBJ2-2; D might be TRBD2 (5 bases). The CDR3 is 14 amino acids. CDR3: CASSYWENTGELCF. The CDR3 DNA sequence: TGTGCCAGCAGTTACTGGGAGAACACCGGGGAGCTGTGTTTT.

The chain recombines TRBV9 with TRBJ1-2, with no clear D. CDR1 and CDR2 from the germline V gene are SGDLS and YYNGEE. This CDR3 contains 14 residues. The V and J ends lost 0 bases and 4 bases respectively, with 10 bases between them. CDR3 amino acids: CASSVGGAAYGYTF. In DNA form, the CDR3 reads TGTGCCAGCAGCGTAGGCGGTGCGGCCTATGGCTACACCTTC.